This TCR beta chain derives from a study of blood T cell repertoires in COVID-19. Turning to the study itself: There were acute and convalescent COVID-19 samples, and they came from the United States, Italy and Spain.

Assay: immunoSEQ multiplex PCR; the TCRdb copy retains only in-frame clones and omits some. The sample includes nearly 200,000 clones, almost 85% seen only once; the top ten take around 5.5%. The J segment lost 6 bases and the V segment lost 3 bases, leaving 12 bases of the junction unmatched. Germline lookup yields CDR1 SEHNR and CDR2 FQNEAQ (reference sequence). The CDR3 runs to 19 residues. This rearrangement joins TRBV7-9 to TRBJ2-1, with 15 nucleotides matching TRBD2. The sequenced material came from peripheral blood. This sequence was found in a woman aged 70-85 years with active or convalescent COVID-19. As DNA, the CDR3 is TGTGCCAGCAGCTTTTTCAGGACTAGCGGGAGGGCCTTCTTCAATGAGCAGTTCTTC. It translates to CASSFFRTSGRAFFNEQFF. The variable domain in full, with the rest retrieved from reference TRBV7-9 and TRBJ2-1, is DTGVSQNPRHKITKRGQNVTFRCDPISEHNRLYWYRQTLGQGPEFLTYFQNEAQLEKSRLLSDRFSAERPKGSFSTLEIQRTEQGDSAMYLCASSFFRTSGRAFFNEQFFGPGTRLTVL.